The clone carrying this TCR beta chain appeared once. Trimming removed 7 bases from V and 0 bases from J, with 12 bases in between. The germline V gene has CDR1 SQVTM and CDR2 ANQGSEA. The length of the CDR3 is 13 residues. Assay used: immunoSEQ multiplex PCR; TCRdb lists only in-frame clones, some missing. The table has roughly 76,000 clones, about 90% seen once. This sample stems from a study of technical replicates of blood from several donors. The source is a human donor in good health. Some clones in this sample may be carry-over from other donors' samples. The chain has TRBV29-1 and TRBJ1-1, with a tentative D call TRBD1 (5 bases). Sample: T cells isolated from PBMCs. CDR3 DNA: TGCAGCGGACAGCCATATTTGAACACTGAAGCTTTCTTT. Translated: CSGQPYLNTEAFF.